This T cell receptor beta chain originates from a study of spatial heterogeneity in lung cancer. MiXCR, applied by TCRdb to the 5' RACE reads, yields one record per CDR3 protein. Here the sample spans under 80,000 distinct CDR3 sequences, around 6% being singletons. Findings and caveats of the study: Relative to follow-up, resection was when ubiquitous expanded tumor TCRs appeared more in blood.

Trimming removed 4 bases at V and 0 bases at J, with 13 bases between. The CDR3 has 16 amino acids. Germline CDR1 reads LNHDA; CDR2 reads SQIVND (reference sequence). Time point noted: sample taken at primary tumor resection. Ten or more counts support this clonotype. Its antigen remains unidentified. The source is a female donor with early-stage non-small cell lung cancer. The specimen was PBMCs, collected at surgery. V is TRBV19 and J is TRBJ2-4; D is possibly TRBD2 (6 bases). CDR3 nucleotide sequence: TGTGCCAGTAGTAGGGGAGGTTATCTAGCCAAAAACATTCAGTACTTC. It translates to CASSRGGYLAKNIQYF.